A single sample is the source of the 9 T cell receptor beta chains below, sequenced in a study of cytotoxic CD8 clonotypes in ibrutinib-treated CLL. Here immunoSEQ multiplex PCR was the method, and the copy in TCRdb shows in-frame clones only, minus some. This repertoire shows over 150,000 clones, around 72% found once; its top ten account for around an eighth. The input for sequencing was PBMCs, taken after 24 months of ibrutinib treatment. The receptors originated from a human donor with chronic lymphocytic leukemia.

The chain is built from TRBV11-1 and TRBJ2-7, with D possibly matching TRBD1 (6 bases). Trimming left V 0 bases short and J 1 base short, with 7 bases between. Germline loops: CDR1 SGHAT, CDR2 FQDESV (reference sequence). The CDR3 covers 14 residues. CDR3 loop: CASSLAQGSYEQYF. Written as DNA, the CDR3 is TGTGCCAGCAGCTTAGCACAGGGATCCTACGAGCAGTACTTC.

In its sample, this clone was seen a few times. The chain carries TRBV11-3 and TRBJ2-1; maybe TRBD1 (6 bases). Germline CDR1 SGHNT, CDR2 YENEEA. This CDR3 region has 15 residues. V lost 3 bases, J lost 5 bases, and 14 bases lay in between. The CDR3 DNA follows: TGTGCCAGCAGCTTTGGCAGGGGATCCGACAATGAGCAGTTCTTC. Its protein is CASSFGRGSDNEQFF.

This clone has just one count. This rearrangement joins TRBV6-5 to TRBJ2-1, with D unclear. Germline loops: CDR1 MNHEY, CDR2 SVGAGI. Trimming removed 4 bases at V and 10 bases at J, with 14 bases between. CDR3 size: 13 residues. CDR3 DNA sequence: TGTGCCAGCAGTTCCCAGTCCGTATCCGAGCAGTTCTTC. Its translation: CASSSQSVSEQFF.

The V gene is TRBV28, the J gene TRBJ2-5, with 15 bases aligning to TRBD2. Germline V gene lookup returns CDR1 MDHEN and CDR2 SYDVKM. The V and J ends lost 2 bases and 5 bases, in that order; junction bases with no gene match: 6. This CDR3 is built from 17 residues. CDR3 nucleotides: TGTGCCAGCAGTTTAGGACTAGCGGGAGGGCCTTTGGAGACCCAGTACTTC. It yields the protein CASSLGLAGGPLETQYF. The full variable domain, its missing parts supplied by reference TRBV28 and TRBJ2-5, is DVKVTQSSRYLVKRTGEKVFLECVQDMDHENMFWYRQDPGLGLRLIYFSYDVKMKEKGDIPEGYSVSREKKERFSLILESASTNQTSMYLCASSLGLAGGPLETQYFGPGTRLLVL.

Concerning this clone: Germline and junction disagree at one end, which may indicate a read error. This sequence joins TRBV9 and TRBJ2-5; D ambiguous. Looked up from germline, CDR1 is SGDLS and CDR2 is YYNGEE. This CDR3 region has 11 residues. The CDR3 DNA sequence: TGTGCCAGCAGCGTAAGGCATCAAATGCACTTC. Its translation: CASSVRHQMHF.

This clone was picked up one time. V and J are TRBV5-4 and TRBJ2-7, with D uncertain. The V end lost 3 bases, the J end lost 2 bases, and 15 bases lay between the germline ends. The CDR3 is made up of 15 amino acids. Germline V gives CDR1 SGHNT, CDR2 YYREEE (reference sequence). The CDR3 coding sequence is TGTGCCAGCAGCTCCTTCGGAGCTGGGACCTACGAGCAGTACTTC. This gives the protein CASSSFGAGTYEQYF.

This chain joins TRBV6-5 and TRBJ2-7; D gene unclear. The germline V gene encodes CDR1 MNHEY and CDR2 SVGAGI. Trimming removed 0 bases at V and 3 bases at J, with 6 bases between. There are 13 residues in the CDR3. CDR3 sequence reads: CASSYSSYYEQYF. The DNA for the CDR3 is TGTGCCAGCAGTTACTCGAGTTACTACGAGCAGTACTTC.

CDR3 sequence: CASTPPGLAYEQYF. Here the CDR3 DNA reads TGTGCCAGCACTCCACCGGGACTAGCCTACGAGCAGTACTTC. The chain has TRBV6-5 and TRBJ2-7; 8 bases match TRBD2. The trim removed 7 bases at V and 2 bases at J, leaving 7 bases unmatched. This CDR3 comprises 14 residues. Germline CDR1 is MNHEY and CDR2 is SVGAGI.

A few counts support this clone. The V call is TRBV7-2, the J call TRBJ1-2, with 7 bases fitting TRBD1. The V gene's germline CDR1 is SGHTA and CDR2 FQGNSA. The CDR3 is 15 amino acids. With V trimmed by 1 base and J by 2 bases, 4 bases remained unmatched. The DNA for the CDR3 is TGTGCCAGCAGCTTAGGACAGGGAGGGAACTATGGCTACACCTTC. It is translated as CASSLGQGGNYGYTF.